A selection of T cell receptor beta chains follows, all from one sample in a study of T-cell reconstitution after alpha-beta-depleted transplantation in children. TCRdb recomputed calls from the PCR reads with MiXCR, one row per CDR3 protein. The sample includes about 230,000 distinct CDR3 sequences, approximately 9.5% of them seen just once. Sequenced here: PBMCs from the stem cell graft donor, sampled from the stem cell graft. The receptors shown here come from a human donor who donated a stem cell graft to a child with acute lymphoblastic leukemia. CDR3s include the opening cysteine and the closing phenylalanine or tryptophan. Each record gives: D gene, clone size, J gene, V gene, CDR3 protein, CDR3 DNA. The D gene is left open where the match is weak. The size field is filled for only some rows; it gives once, few, many or a size class.

d_gene: TRBD1; abundance: many; j_gene: TRBJ1-1; v_gene: TRBV20-1; CDR3aa: CSLGQTNTEAFF; CDR3nt: TGCAGTCTGGGACAGACAAACACTGAAGCTTTCTTT
d_gene: TRBD1; abundance: -; j_gene: TRBJ2-3; v_gene: TRBV20-1; CDR3aa: CSATPPLRGTTDTQYF; CDR3nt: TGCAGTGCTACCCCGCCCCTCAGGGGGACGACAGATACGCAGTATTTT
d_gene: -; abundance: few; j_gene: TRBJ1-3; v_gene: TRBV10-2; CDR3aa: CASSAVSGNTIYF; CDR3nt: TGCGCCAGCAGTGCCGTCTCTGGAAACACCATATATTTT
d_gene: -; abundance: -; j_gene: TRBJ2-5; v_gene: TRBV11-2; CDR3aa: CASSLEGSTWGGETQYF; CDR3nt: TGTGCCAGCAGCTTAGAGGGCAGTACCTGGGGAGGAGAGACCCAGTACTTC
d_gene: -; abundance: few; j_gene: TRBJ2-2; v_gene: TRBV12-3/TRBV12-4; CDR3aa: CASSLRSGATGELFF; CDR3nt: TGTGCCAGCAGTTTAAGGTCGGGGGCAACCGGGGAGCTGTTTTTT
d_gene: TRBD1; abundance: few; j_gene: TRBJ1-5; v_gene: TRBV4-1; CDR3aa: CASSQQGDQPQHF; CDR3nt: TGCGCCAGCAGCCAACAGGGGGATCAGCCCCAGCATTTT
d_gene: -; abundance: many; j_gene: TRBJ2-1; v_gene: TRBV3-1; CDR3aa: CASSLGLDSFREQFF; CDR3nt: TGTGCCAGCAGCCTGGGATTGGACTCCTTTAGGGAGCAGTTCTTC
d_gene: -; abundance: many; j_gene: TRBJ2-2; v_gene: TRBV5-1; CDR3aa: CASSLNPGLDTGELFF; CDR3nt: TGCGCCAGCAGCTTGAATCCGGGTCTGGATACCGGGGAGCTGTTTTTT
d_gene: -; abundance: few; j_gene: TRBJ1-5; v_gene: TRBV12-3/TRBV12-4; CDR3aa: CASSSREGQFNQPQHF; CDR3nt: TGTGCCAGCAGTTCACGTGAGGGGCAGTTCAATCAGCCCCAGCATTTT
d_gene: TRBD1; abundance: few; j_gene: TRBJ2-1; v_gene: TRBV6-2/TRBV6-3; CDR3aa: CASRRTGTGLHEQFF; CDR3nt: TGTGCCAGCAGACGGACCGGGACAGGGCTTCATGAGCAGTTCTTC
d_gene: -; abundance: -; j_gene: TRBJ2-5; v_gene: TRBV14; CDR3aa: CASSQRSSQETQYF; CDR3nt: TGTGCCAGCAGCCAACGAAGCTCTCAAGAGACCCAGTACTTC
d_gene: TRBD1; abundance: -; j_gene: TRBJ2-1; v_gene: TRBV5-1; CDR3aa: CASSPRQGRYNEQFF; CDR3nt: TGCGCCAGCAGCCCCAGACAGGGGAGGTACAATGAGCAGTTCTTC
d_gene: TRBD2; abundance: few; j_gene: TRBJ2-3; v_gene: TRBV27; CDR3aa: CASSLQGSGGSDTQYF; CDR3nt: TGTGCCAGCAGTTTACAGGGTAGCGGGGGATCAGATACGCAGTATTTT
d_gene: -; abundance: many; j_gene: TRBJ1-5; v_gene: TRBV12-3/TRBV12-4; CDR3aa: CASTAGGSNQPQHF; CDR3nt: TGTGCCAGCACCGCGGGGGGTAGCAATCAGCCCCAGCATTTT
d_gene: TRBD1; abundance: few; j_gene: TRBJ2-3; v_gene: TRBV9; CDR3aa: CASGGQGRTDTQYF; CDR3nt: TGTGCCAGCGGCGGACAGGGGCGCACAGATACGCAGTATTTT
d_gene: TRBD2; abundance: many; j_gene: TRBJ2-1; v_gene: TRBV2; CDR3aa: CASNGGRGGYNEQFF; CDR3nt: TGTGCCAGCAATGGTGGGCGGGGGGGGTACAATGAGCAGTTCTTC
d_gene: -; abundance: -; j_gene: TRBJ2-2; v_gene: TRBV7-8; CDR3aa: CASSLVQDGELFF; CDR3nt: TGTGCCAGCAGCTTAGTACAGGACGGGGAGCTGTTTTTT
d_gene: -; abundance: few; j_gene: TRBJ2-1; v_gene: TRBV7-9; CDR3aa: CASSLWPEGVAEQFF; CDR3nt: TGTGCCAGCAGCTTATGGCCTGAAGGGGTGGCTGAGCAGTTCTTC
d_gene: -; abundance: few; j_gene: TRBJ1-1; v_gene: TRBV5-1; CDR3aa: CASSLDYTEAFF; CDR3nt: TGCGCCAGCAGCTTGGACTACACTGAAGCTTTCTTT
d_gene: -; abundance: -; j_gene: TRBJ1-6; v_gene: TRBV20-1; CDR3aa: CSARFTGNRYNSPLHF; CDR3nt: TGCAGTGCTAGATTCACAGGGAACCGCTATAATTCACCCCTCCACTTT
d_gene: -; abundance: many; j_gene: TRBJ2-3; v_gene: TRBV4-1; CDR3aa: CASSQGDYAATQYF; CDR3nt: TGCGCCAGCAGCCAAGGGGATTATGCGGCAACGCAGTATTTT
d_gene: TRBD1; abundance: few; j_gene: TRBJ2-1; v_gene: TRBV5-1; CDR3aa: CASNRDRSYNEQFF; CDR3nt: TGCGCCAGCAACCGGGACAGGTCTTACAATGAGCAGTTCTTC
d_gene: -; abundance: -; j_gene: TRBJ1-4; v_gene: TRBV5-5; CDR3aa: CASSFSRGSGEKLFF; CDR3nt: TGTGCCAGCAGCTTCTCCAGAGGAAGCGGGGAAAAACTGTTTTTT
d_gene: TRBD1; abundance: many; j_gene: TRBJ2-7; v_gene: TRBV7-9; CDR3aa: CASSLEIQGKQYF; CDR3nt: TGTGCCAGCAGCTTGGAGATACAGGGGAAGCAGTACTTC
d_gene: TRBD2; abundance: few; j_gene: TRBJ2-5; v_gene: TRBV27; CDR3aa: CASSLLAGETQYF; CDR3nt: TGTGCCAGCAGTTTGCTAGCGGGAGAGACCCAGTACTTC
d_gene: -; abundance: many; j_gene: TRBJ1-5; v_gene: TRBV7-2; CDR3aa: CASSPDQLAQPQHF; CDR3nt: TGTGCCAGCAGCCCAGACCAACTCGCTCAGCCCCAGCATTTT
d_gene: -; abundance: -; j_gene: TRBJ1-1; v_gene: TRBV11-2; CDR3aa: CASSLLQEAFF; CDR3nt: TGTGCCAGCAGCTTATTACAGGAAGCTTTCTTT
d_gene: TRBD2; abundance: -; j_gene: TRBJ2-7; v_gene: TRBV9; CDR3aa: CASSVGVAGAPSEQYF; CDR3nt: TGTGCCAGCAGCGTAGGGGTAGCGGGGGCGCCCTCCGAGCAGTACTTC
d_gene: -; abundance: -; j_gene: TRBJ1-4; v_gene: TRBV5-1; CDR3aa: CASSLGQNNEKLFF; CDR3nt: TGCGCCAGCAGCTTGGGCCAGAATAATGAAAAACTGTTTTTT
d_gene: TRBD2; abundance: -; j_gene: TRBJ2-1; v_gene: TRBV7-2; CDR3aa: CASSYTTSGTYNEQFF; CDR3nt: TGTGCCAGCAGCTACACGACTAGCGGAACCTACAATGAGCAGTTCTTC
d_gene: -; abundance: many; j_gene: TRBJ1-2; v_gene: TRBV11-2; CDR3aa: CASSLGVNYGYTF; CDR3nt: TGTGCCAGCAGCTTAGGGGTCAACTATGGCTACACCTTC
d_gene: -; abundance: many; j_gene: TRBJ2-1; v_gene: TRBV6-1; CDR3aa: CASSEVTAVFHNEQFF; CDR3nt: TGTGCCAGCAGTGAAGTTACCGCAGTTTTTCACAATGAGCAGTTCTTC
d_gene: TRBD1; abundance: -; j_gene: TRBJ1-2; v_gene: TRBV11-1; CDR3aa: CASSSRLDRVTTNYGYTF; CDR3nt: TGTGCCAGCAGCTCCCGATTAGACAGGGTAACTACTAACTATGGCTACACCTTC
d_gene: -; abundance: many; j_gene: TRBJ1-4; v_gene: TRBV14; CDR3aa: CASSQAGGVEKLFF; CDR3nt: TGTGCCAGCAGCCAAGCCGGGGGGGTTGAAAAACTGTTTTTT
d_gene: -; abundance: -; j_gene: TRBJ2-7; v_gene: TRBV12-3/TRBV12-4; CDR3aa: CASRSGPVAQPGSYEQYF; CDR3nt: TGTGCCAGCAGGTCCGGGCCCGTGGCCCAACCAGGGTCCTACGAGCAGTACTTC
d_gene: -; abundance: few; j_gene: TRBJ1-1; v_gene: TRBV4-1; CDR3aa: CASSQGRGARTEAFF; CDR3nt: TGCGCCAGCAGCCAAGGACGGGGGGCGAGAACTGAAGCTTTCTTT
d_gene: -; abundance: few; j_gene: TRBJ2-7; v_gene: TRBV18; CDR3aa: CASSINSGYEQYF; CDR3nt: TGTGCCAGCTCAATAAACTCAGGGTACGAGCAGTACTTC
d_gene: -; abundance: once; j_gene: TRBJ1-2; v_gene: TRBV5-1; CDR3aa: CASSLSQTYGYTF; CDR3nt: TGCGCCAGCAGCTTGTCGCAGACCTATGGCTACACCTTC
d_gene: -; abundance: few; j_gene: TRBJ1-3; v_gene: TRBV20-1; CDR3aa: CSAREWFSSGNTIYF; CDR3nt: TGCAGTGCTAGAGAGTGGTTCTCATCTGGAAACACCATATATTTT
d_gene: -; abundance: -; j_gene: TRBJ2-1; v_gene: TRBV12-3/TRBV12-4; CDR3aa: CASSSPPLNEQFF; CDR3nt: TGTGCCAGCAGTTCCCCCCCGTTGAATGAGCAGTTCTTC
d_gene: -; abundance: many; j_gene: TRBJ1-5; v_gene: TRBV12-3/TRBV12-4; CDR3aa: CASSLGSNQPQHF; CDR3nt: TGTGCCAGCAGCTTAGGTAGCAATCAGCCCCAGCATTTT
d_gene: -; abundance: many; j_gene: TRBJ2-1; v_gene: TRBV27; CDR3aa: CASSLAPGRNEKFF; CDR3nt: TGTGCCAGCAGTTTAGCTCCAGGTAGGAATGAGAAGTTCTTC
d_gene: -; abundance: few; j_gene: TRBJ1-2; v_gene: TRBV4-3; CDR3aa: CASSQHVIQGVSNYGYTF; CDR3nt: TGCGCCAGCAGCCAACATGTTATACAGGGAGTGTCGAACTATGGCTACACCTTC